This entry lists 14 T cell receptor beta chains sequenced from one sample in a study of blood T cell repertoires in COVID-19. This table comes from immunoSEQ multiplex PCR, and its TCRdb copy is limited to in-frame clones, with some not included. The sample yields hundreds of thousands of clones, almost 90% seen once. The sample was PBMCs or T cells enriched from blood (not recorded which). All receptors derive from a man aged 25 to 40 who had been exposed to COVID-19.

In regard to this clone: Other DNA sequences within the sample encode an identical CDR3. The rearrangement uses TRBV7-9 and TRBJ1-6; D unclear. Germline lookup yields CDR1 SEHNR and CDR2 FQNEAQ (reference sequence). V was pared by 2 bases and J by 7 bases, with 9 bases between. This CDR3 is 14 amino acids long. CDR3 in amino acids: CASSLSRGNSPLHF. The DNA for the CDR3 is TGTGCCAGCAGCTTAAGTCGGGGAAATTCACCCCTCCACTTT. Full variable domain (outside the CDR3, taken from reference TRBV7-9 and TRBJ1-6): DTGVSQNPRHKITKRGQNVTFRCDPISEHNRLYWYRQTLGQGPEFLTYFQNEAQLEKSRLLSDRFSAERPKGSFSTLEIQRTEQGDSAMYLCASSLSRGNSPLHFGNGTRLTVT.

The chain has TRBV4-2 and TRBJ1-4, with a weak D call TRBD1 (6 bases). This CDR3 has 18 residues. V lost 5 bases, J lost 5 bases, and 24 bases lay in between. Germline CDR1 is LGHNA and CDR2 is YNFKEQ. The CDR3 nucleotides are TGTGCCAGCAGCTCCCGGGGGGGGCTGACAGGACCAAATGAAAAACTGTTTTTT. This encodes CASSSRGGLTGPNEKLFF.

This clone has a handful of counts. The chain employs TRBV9 and TRBJ2-5, with D tentatively TRBD2 (6 bases). V lost 3 bases and J 1 base, leaving 7 bases between the germline ends. Germline V gene lookup returns CDR1 SGDLS and CDR2 YYNGEE. This CDR3 is 13 amino acids long. This CDR3 reads CASSGAGQETQYF. The CDR3 DNA sequence: TGTGCCAGCAGCGGAGCGGGCCAAGAGACCCAGTACTTC.

This chain joins TRBV9 and TRBJ1-4; a possible D gene is TRBD1 (5 bases). The ends were cut back, 4 bases at V and 0 bases at J, with 13 bases in the middle. Germline V gene lookup returns CDR1 SGDLS and CDR2 YYNGEE. The CDR3 covers 16 residues. The CDR3, as DNA: TGTGCCAGCAGCCCCCGCGGGGCAGCAACTAATGAAAAACTGTTTTTT. Translated: CASSPRGAATNEKLFF. Using reference TRBV9 and TRBJ1-4 for the parts outside the CDR3, the full variable domain is DSGVTQTPKHLITATGQRVTLRCSPRSGDLSVYWYQQSLDQGLQFLIQYYNGEERAKGNILERFSAQQFPDLHSELNLSSLELGDSALYFCASSPRGAATNEKLFFGSGTQLSVL.

This chain connects TRBV15 to TRBJ2-7; 7 bases align to TRBD1. V was clipped by 4 bases and J by 4 bases; unmatched bases: 7. The length of the CDR3 is 14 residues. Germline lookup yields CDR1 LNHNV and CDR2 YYDKDF (reference sequence). In DNA, the CDR3 is TGTGCCACCAGCACAGATGACAGGGTGTACGAGCAGTACTTC. This encodes CATSTDDRVYEQYF.

The V and J genes are TRBV7-9 and TRBJ2-7, with D possibly TRBD1 on 6 matching bases. The CDR3 sequence is 15 residues long. With 5 bases removed from V and 3 bases from J, the gap between germline ends came to 17 bases. CDR1 and CDR2 from the germline V gene are SEHNR and FQNEAQ (reference sequence). CDR3 loop: CASSPDPGQSYEQYF. Written as DNA, the CDR3 is TGTGCCAGCAGCCCCGACCCGGGACAAAGCTACGAGCAGTACTTC.

The chain combines TRBV7-2 with TRBJ2-3, with 8 bases fitting TRBD2. Germline-derived CDR1 and CDR2 are SGHTA and FQGNSA. V gave up 5 bases and J gave up 2 bases; unmatched junction bases: 6. CDR3 length equals 15 residues. CDR3 loop: CASSLRGGNTDTQYF. The CDR3 DNA reads as TGTGCCAGCAGCCTCCGGGGGGGAAACACAGATACGCAGTATTTT.

The CDR3, as DNA: TGCAGCGCGGACCTGGGACAGGGGAATTCAGGATACACAGATACGCAGTATTTT. This translates into CSADLGQGNSGYTDTQYF. The gene calls are TRBV29-1 and TRBJ2-3, with 10 bases fitting TRBD1. The germline V gene encodes CDR1 SQVTM and CDR2 ANQGSEA. This CDR3 comprises 18 residues. The junction had 18 bases not matched to a gene; V was cut back by 7 bases and J by 2 bases.

The V call is TRBV5-6, the J call TRBJ2-7, with a possible D match to TRBD1 (5 bases). CDR1 is SGHDT, CDR2 YYEEEE, per germline. The CDR3 runs 15 residues. V was trimmed by 4 bases and J by 2 bases, leaving 16 bases between them. CDR3 loop: CASSGWGDSAYEQYF. The CDR3, as DNA: TGTGCCAGCAGCGGGTGGGGCGACAGTGCCTACGAGCAGTACTTC.

Worth noting for this clone: This sample also contains other DNA sequences that code for the same CDR3. This chain uses TRBV7-2 with TRBJ2-5; D may be TRBD2 (7 bases). There are 14 residues in the CDR3. The germline gives CDR1 SGHTA, CDR2 FQGNSA. V lost 9 bases and J 5 bases, leaving 19 bases between the germline ends. CDR3 residues: CASSLVGGAETQYF. The CDR3 DNA reads as TGTGCCAGTAGCCTAGTAGGGGGGGCCGAGACCCAGTACTTC.

The gene calls are TRBV7-9 and TRBJ1-2; 7 nucleotides line up with TRBD1. Germline trimming cut 5 bases from V and 0 bases from J; bases unmatched to any gene: 3. The CDR3 is 14 residues long. Germline lookup yields CDR1 SEHNR and CDR2 FQNEAQ (reference sequence). The CDR3 is CASSGGQSNYGYTF. The CDR3, as DNA: TGTGCCAGCAGCGGGGGACAGTCTAACTATGGCTACACCTTC.

The V gene is TRBV4-1, the J gene TRBJ2-3, with 8 bases aligning to TRBD2. With V trimmed by 2 bases and J by 2 bases, 3 bases remained unmatched. Germline assignment: CDR1 MGHRA and CDR2 YSYEKL. The CDR3 covers 15 residues. The CDR3 spells CASSQPLAVTDTQYF. In DNA form, the CDR3 reads TGCGCCAGCAGCCAACCACTAGCGGTCACAGATACGCAGTATTTT.

The rearrangement uses TRBV4-2 and TRBJ2-1, with 7 bases identical to TRBD2. Trimming took 2 bases from V and 6 from J; bases not matched to a gene: 10. The CDR3 runs to 16 residues. Germline CDR1 LGHNA, CDR2 YNFKEQ. The CDR3 nucleotides are TGTGCCAGCAGCCAACGGACTAGGACTTTATCCAATGAGCAGTTCTTC. Protein sequence: CASSQRTRTLSNEQFF.

The chain couples TRBV27 to TRBJ2-7, with D perhaps matching TRBD1 (6 bases). Looked up from germline, CDR1 is MNHEY and CDR2 is SMNVEV (reference sequence). V shed 3 bases and J shed 11 bases, with 26 bases lying between them. This CDR3 is 16 amino acids long. For the CDR3, the DNA is TGTGCCAGCAGTTTCACCTACACTGGACAGAGTCGGGTAAAGTACTTC. Residues: CASSFTYTGQSRVKYF.